Below are 21 T cell receptor beta chains sequenced from a single sample in a study of blood T cell repertoires in COVID-19 (dated by TCRdb to 2018 to 2020). Libraries were constructed by the immunoSEQ multiplex PCR assay. TCRdb mirrors the immuneACCESS table, restricted to in-frame sequences. Some clones are absent from its copies; in checked studies, under half trace to an unresolved V gene, and the reason for the others is unknown. Recorded for this sample are around 290,000 clones; around 88% of them occurred a single time. The top ten clonotypes cover 4.6% of the sample. The specimen was peripheral blood. These TCRs come from a man aged 35-49 years with acute or convalescent COVID-19.

This chain connects TRBV28 to TRBJ1-1; TRBD1 might be the D (6 bases). Germline V gives CDR1 MDHEN, CDR2 SYDVKM. V lost 6 bases, J lost 8 bases, and 19 bases lay in between. This CDR3 region has 14 residues. CDR3 amino acids: CASSPDSWRGEAFF. The CDR3 DNA sequence: TGTGCCAGCAGCCCGGACAGCTGGAGAGGAGAAGCTTTCTTT.

The chain is built from TRBV11-2 and TRBJ2-1, with 7 bases lining up with TRBD2. V dropped 6 bases and J dropped 2; count of bases not matched to a gene: 1. This CDR3 contains 13 residues. CDR1 SGHAT and CDR2 FQNNGV come from the germline V gene. In DNA form, the CDR3 reads TGTGCCAGCAGTCTAGCGGCCTACAATGAGCAGTTCTTC. It codes for CASSLAAYNEQFF.

The chain links TRBV30 to TRBJ1-5; 8 bases match TRBD1. The germline V gene has CDR1 GTSNPN and CDR2 SVGIG (reference sequence). Trimming removed 2 bases from V and 4 bases from J; junction bases left unmatched: 4. CDR3 length: 14 residues. The CDR3 region has the DNA TGTGCCTGGAGTCTGGGACAGGTAAATCAGCCCCAGCATTTT. Translated, it gives CAWSLGQVNQPQHF.

The genes are TRBV27 and TRBJ1-2; TRBD1 matches 7 bases. The CDR3 covers 14 residues. Trimming took 3 bases from V and 5 from J; bases not matched to a gene: 6. In germline, CDR1 is MNHEY, CDR2 SMNVEV (reference sequence). The CDR3 coding sequence is TGTGCCAGCAGTTTTCTCCAGGGGGGATATGGCTACACCTTC. Translating it yields CASSFLQGGYGYTF.

The CDR3 DNA is TGTGCCAGCAGTACCCGGCAGGGCCTGGCTTTCTTT. Encoded protein: CASSTRQGLAFF. The chain links TRBV6-5 to TRBJ1-1, with D possibly being TRBD1 (5 bases). Germline CDR1 reads MNHEY; CDR2 reads SVGAGI. This CDR3 is 12 amino acids long. Trimming removed 5 bases at V and 11 bases at J, with 15 bases between.

The V call is TRBV7-9, the J call TRBJ2-3; 15 bases map to TRBD2. The CDR3 sequence is 15 residues long. Trimming at V came to 7 bases and at J to 5 bases, leaving 4 bases not matched to a gene. Germline CDR1 and CDR2: SEHNR and FQNEAQ (reference sequence). In DNA, the CDR3 is TGTGCCAGCACCGGGGGACTAGCGGGGGGAGATACGCAGTATTTT. This encodes CASTGGLAGGDTQYF.

This chain joins TRBV6-1 and TRBJ2-3; TRBD2 aligns across 12 bases. This CDR3 region has 18 residues. Germline V gene sequence: CDR1 MNHNS, CDR2 SASEGT. The V segment lost 0 bases and the J segment 3 bases; nucleotides outside the gene matches: 7. CDR3 coding DNA: TGTGCCAGCAGTGAAGCTAGGCTAGCGGGGGGGCAGACAGATACGCAGTATTTT. Translation gives CASSEARLAGGQTDTQYF.

V gene TRBV3-1 (or the pseudogene TRBV3-2) combines with J gene TRBJ1-2, with TRBD1 identical over 10 bases. V shed 5 bases, J shed 7 bases, and the junction held 7 bases outside the gene matches. The CDR3 is 14 residues long. Germline V gives CDR1 LGHDT, CDR2 YNNKEL (reference sequence). CDR3 DNA: TGTGCCAGCAGCTCCCGGGACAGGGGAGGTGGCTACACCTTC. Protein sequence: CASSSRDRGGGYTF.

The chain carries TRBV10-3 and TRBJ2-2, with D possibly matching TRBD1 (5 bases). The V gene lost 5 bases and the J gene lost 3 bases, with 10 bases spanning the gap. The length of the CDR3 is 14 residues. Germline CDR1 is ENHRY and CDR2 is SYGVKD. The DNA for the CDR3 is TGTGCCATCAGTCCCCAGGGCGACACCGGGGAGCTGTTTTTT. Its translation is CAISPQGDTGELFF.

The genes are TRBV6-5 and TRBJ2-1; a weak D match, TRBD1 (5 bases). The ends were cut back, 7 bases at V and 8 bases at J, with 18 bases in the middle. This CDR3 spans 14 amino acids. Germline CDR1 MNHEY, CDR2 SVGAGI. In DNA, the CDR3 is TGTGCCAGCACCCTGGGGCTAGAAGAAGATGAGCAGTTCTTC. This codes for CASTLGLEEDEQFF.

The V gene is TRBV5-1, the J gene TRBJ2-3, with D perhaps TRBD2 (6 bases). The ends were cut back, 4 bases at V and 3 bases at J, with 15 bases in the middle. The CDR3 sequence is 15 residues long. Germline V gene sequence: CDR1 SGHRS, CDR2 YFSETQ. The CDR3 DNA is TGCGCCAGCAGCCCTTTAGGGAGGAGTACAGATACGCAGTATTTT. This codes for CASSPLGRSTDTQYF.

This chain links TRBV5-1 with TRBJ1-4, with 8 nucleotides matching TRBD1. The CDR3 contains 14 residues. Germline values: CDR1 SGHRS, CDR2 YFSETQ. J was trimmed by 8 bases and V by 5 bases; bases with no gene match: 8. Here the CDR3 DNA reads TGCGCCAGCAGGCTAACAGGGGGTCGAGAAAAACTGTTTTTT. Protein product: CASRLTGGREKLFF.

The genes are TRBV7-8 and TRBJ2-2; the match to TRBD2 covers 9 bases. The V gene end was trimmed by 3 bases and the J gene end by 0 bases; junction bases not matched to a gene: 5. CDR3 length: 17 amino acids. CDR1 and CDR2 (germline): SGHVS, FQNEAQ. DNA of the CDR3: TGTGCCAGCAGCTTCTTTAGCGGGGGACCGAACACCGGGGAGCTGTTTTTT. Its translation: CASSFFSGGPNTGELFF.

The CDR3: CASSLTTNYGYTF. The CDR3 nucleotides are TGTGCCAGCAGCCTGACAACAAACTATGGCTACACCTTC. This chain connects TRBV7-3 to TRBJ1-2; D remains ambiguous. The germline V gene encodes CDR1 SGHTA and CDR2 FQGTGA. Deletions cut 5 bases from V and 2 bases from J, with 9 bases between. CDR3 length: 13 amino acids.

The V and J genes are TRBV19 and TRBJ2-1, with D possibly being TRBD1 (6 bases). V lost 1 base and J 6 bases, leaving 10 bases between the germline ends. Germline V gene sequence: CDR1 LNHDA, CDR2 SQIVND (reference sequence). CDR3 length: 14 residues. DNA of the CDR3: TGTGCCAGTAGTATAGGCGAAGGGGGCAATGAGCAGTTCTTC. Its translation: CASSIGEGGNEQFF.

This chain connects TRBV19 to TRBJ2-2; D gene unclear. Per germline, CDR1 LNHDA and CDR2 SQIVND (reference sequence). The V and J ends lost 7 bases and 3 bases respectively, with 18 bases between them. CDR3 length: 16 residues. In DNA form, the CDR3 reads TGTGCCAGTACTCTCGTAGCATCTCGGGACACCGGGGAGCTGTTTTTT. Amino acids: CASTLVASRDTGELFF.

The rearrangement joins TRBV20-1 to TRBJ1-4; D remains unclear. The germline V gene has CDR1 DFQATT and CDR2 SNEGSKA (reference sequence). This CDR3 has 13 residues. Between the trimmed V and J ends, which lost 3 bases and 7 bases, there was a span of 12 bases. The CDR3 sequence is CSASVSNGEKLFF. Written as DNA, the CDR3 is TGCAGTGCTAGTGTTAGCAATGGTGAAAAACTGTTTTTT.

This chain connects TRBV2 to TRBJ2-5; D uncertain. Germline V gene lookup returns CDR1 SNHLY and CDR2 FYNNEI. V lost 3 bases to trimming and J lost 2 bases, with 7 bases between them. The CDR3 has 13 residues. CDR3 protein: CASSDRVQETQYF. The DNA of the CDR3 is TGTGCCAGCAGTGACCGGGTGCAAGAGACCCAGTACTTC.

The chain uses TRBV2 and TRBJ2-1; D perhaps matches TRBD2 (7 bases). V gave up 7 bases and J gave up 9 bases, with 13 bases separating them. In germline, CDR1 is SNHLY, CDR2 FYNNEI. The length of the CDR3 is 12 residues. The CDR3 reads CASTEGGSEQFF. For the CDR3, the DNA is TGTGCCAGCACGGAGGGGGGGTCTGAGCAGTTCTTC.

The sample holds one count of this clone. The genes are TRBV6-5 and TRBJ2-3; TRBD2 matches 9 bases. The ends lost 7 bases at V and 8 bases at J; junction bases unmatched: 13. The CDR3 covers 15 residues. CDR1 is MNHEY, CDR2 SVGAGI, per germline. CDR3 DNA: TGTGCCAGCACCCATAGCTACCAGCGGGGGGCTACGCAGTATTTT. It translates to CASTHSYQRGATQYF.

The chain is built from TRBV6-5 and TRBJ1-2; 7 bases are shared with TRBD1. The CDR3 totals 13 residues. With V trimmed by 4 bases and J by 4 bases, 3 bases remained unmatched. The germline CDR1 and CDR2 sequences are MNHEY and SVGAGI. CDR3 region: CASSLGQPYGYTF. CDR3 DNA sequence: TGTGCCAGCAGTTTGGGACAGCCCTATGGCTACACCTTC.